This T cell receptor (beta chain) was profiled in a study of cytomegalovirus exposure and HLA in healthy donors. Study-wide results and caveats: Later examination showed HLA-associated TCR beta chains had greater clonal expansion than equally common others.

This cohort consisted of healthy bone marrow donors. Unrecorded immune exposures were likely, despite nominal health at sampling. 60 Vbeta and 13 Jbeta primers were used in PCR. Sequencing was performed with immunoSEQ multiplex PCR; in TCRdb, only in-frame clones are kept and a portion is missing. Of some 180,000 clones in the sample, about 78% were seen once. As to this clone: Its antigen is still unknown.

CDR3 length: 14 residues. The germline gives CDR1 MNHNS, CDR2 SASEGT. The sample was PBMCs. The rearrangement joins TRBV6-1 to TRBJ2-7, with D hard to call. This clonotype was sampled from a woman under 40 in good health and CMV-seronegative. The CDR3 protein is CAFCKQKAAYEQYF. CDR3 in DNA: TGTGCTTTTTGCAAGCAGAAGGCGGCATACGAGCAGTACTTC.